The next 28 T cell receptor beta chains were all read from a single sample in a study of blood T cell repertoires in COVID-19. Profiled with immunoSEQ multiplex PCR; TCRdb holds only in-frame clones, not every one. This sample has 70,000 to 75,000 clones, with roughly four fifths found just once. The specimen sequenced was peripheral blood. These receptors were collected from a man between 65 and 85 years old with acute or convalescent COVID-19.

V is TRBV13 and J is TRBJ1-1, with D tentatively TRBD1 (5 bases). The V gene lost 6 bases and the J gene lost 1 base, with 21 bases spanning the gap. CDR1 is PRHDT and CDR2 is FYEKMQ in the germline V gene (reference sequence). This CDR3 is built from 17 residues. The CDR3 loop reads CASSIGGVGRQNTEAFF. CDR3 nucleotide sequence: TGTGCCAGCAGTATAGGAGGGGTGGGCCGCCAGAACACTGAAGCTTTCTTT.

CDR3 DNA sequence: TGTGCCAGCAGCATAGGGACAGGGGGACCCTATGGCTACACCTTC. Amino acids: CASSIGTGGPYGYTF. V usage is TRBV5-4 and J usage is TRBJ1-2, with 11 bases matching TRBD1. The CDR3 spans 15 residues. V dropped 4 bases and J dropped 4; count of bases not matched to a gene: 6. Per the germline V gene, CDR1 is SGHNT and CDR2 is YYREEE (reference sequence).

This chain links TRBV24-1 with TRBJ2-2; TRBD2 is a possible D gene (5 bases). This CDR3 region has 15 residues. Germline CDR1 and CDR2: KGHDR and SFDVKD. V shed 4 bases and J shed 2 bases, with 10 bases lying between them. This chain's CDR3 is CATSEFSANTGELFF. The CDR3 nucleotides read TGTGCCACCAGTGAGTTTAGCGCAAACACCGGGGAGCTGTTTTTT.

The rearrangement uses TRBV4-2 and TRBJ2-7; 8 nucleotides line up with TRBD2. CDR1 LGHNA and CDR2 YNFKEQ come from the germline V gene. V was pared by 0 bases and J by 2 bases, with 3 bases of the junction left unmatched. This CDR3 region has 15 residues. CDR3: CASSQELREAYEQYF. CDR3 DNA: TGTGCCAGCAGCCAAGAACTGCGGGAGGCCTACGAGCAGTACTTC.

The chain employs TRBV14 and TRBJ2-7; a possible D gene is TRBD1 (6 bases). Looked up from germline, CDR1 is SGHDN and CDR2 is FVKESK. The V and J ends lost 1 base and 5 bases respectively, with 15 bases between them. This CDR3 region has 15 residues. The CDR3 DNA reads as TGTGCCAGCAGCCAAGCGGGACACCAACCCAACGAGCAGTACTTC. It is translated as CASSQAGHQPNEQYF.

A single count supports this clone. The J gene is TRBJ2-1, the V gene TRBV7-2; unclear D gene. Germline CDR1 reads SGHTA; CDR2 reads FQGNSA. Trimming removed 2 bases from V and 9 bases from J, with 8 bases in between. The length of the CDR3 is 12 residues. The CDR3 here is CASSLWASEQFF. CDR3 coding DNA: TGTGCCAGCAGCTTATGGGCAAGTGAGCAGTTCTTC. Looking up the rest from reference TRBV7-2 and TRBJ2-1 gives the full variable domain: GAGVSQSPSNKVTEKGKDVELRCDPISGHTALYWYRQSLGQGLEFLIYFQGNSAPDKSGLPSDRFSAERTGGSVSTLTIQRTQQEDSAVYLCASSLWASEQFFGPGTRLTVL.

This chain connects TRBV24-1 to TRBJ2-7, with 10 nucleotides matching TRBD2. V trimming: 4 bases; J trimming: 3 bases; junction bases outside the gene matches: 2. Germline V gene data show CDR1 as KGHDR and CDR2 as SFDVKD. The CDR3 is 14 amino acids. The CDR3 here is CATSEASGSYEQYF. CDR3 nucleotides: TGTGCCACCAGTGAGGCTAGCGGGAGCTACGAGCAGTACTTC.

The chain uses TRBV7-2 and TRBJ2-3; 8 nucleotides align to TRBD2. Germline V CDR1 and CDR2: SGHTA, FQGNSA. The CDR3 is 16 amino acids. The junction had 9 bases not matched to a gene; V was cut back by 1 base and J by 6 bases. The CDR3: CASSLEGSGRVDTQYF. The DNA of the CDR3 is TGTGCCAGCAGCTTAGAGGGGAGCGGGAGAGTGGATACGCAGTATTTT.

The chain employs TRBV11-2 and TRBJ2-7, with 14 nucleotides matching TRBD2. The J segment lost 5 bases and the V segment lost 5 bases, leaving 5 bases of the junction unmatched. This CDR3 is built from 15 residues. Germline CDR1 reads SGHAT; CDR2 reads FQNNGV. CDR3 loop: CASSPGTSGRHEQYF. Written as DNA, the CDR3 is TGTGCCAGCAGCCCAGGGACTAGCGGGAGACACGAGCAGTACTTC.

The chain couples TRBV19 to TRBJ2-7; 10 bases fit TRBD2. CDR3 length: 14 residues. CDR1 is LNHDA and CDR2 is SQIVND in the germline V gene (reference sequence). Losses at the gene ends were 7 bases for V and 7 bases for J; bases not matched to a gene: 10. This CDR3 is CASMPSGSLREQYF. As DNA, the CDR3 is TGTGCCAGTATGCCTAGCGGGAGTTTGCGGGAGCAGTACTTC.

The chain combines TRBV6-6 with TRBJ2-5; the D gene is possibly TRBD1 (5 bases). This CDR3 comprises 15 residues. Trimming removed 6 bases from V and 5 bases from J, with 19 bases in between. Germline V gene sequence: CDR1 MNHNY, CDR2 SVGAGI (reference sequence). The CDR3 here is CASSYRQSQGETQYF. CDR3 in DNA: TGTGCCAGCAGCTACAGACAGAGTCAGGGTGAGACCCAGTACTTC.

This clone has only one observation. The V and J genes are TRBV19 and TRBJ1-4, with 7 bases fitting TRBD1. The CDR3 runs 15 residues. With V trimmed by 5 bases and J by 2 bases, 5 bases remained unmatched. Germline-derived CDR1 and CDR2 are LNHDA and SQIVND (reference sequence). The CDR3 region is CASSDGTATNEKLFF. As DNA, the CDR3 is TGTGCCAGTAGTGATGGGACAGCTACTAATGAAAAACTGTTTTTT. The full variable domain, with the rest looked up from reference TRBV19 and TRBJ1-4, is DGGITQSPKYLFRKEGQNVTLSCEQNLNHDAMYWYRQDPGQGLRLIYYSQIVNDFQKGDIAEGYSVSREKKESFPLTVTSAQKNPTAFYLCASSDGTATNEKLFFGSGTQLSVL.

The chain carries TRBV3-1 (or the pseudogene TRBV3-2) and TRBJ1-5; D is undetermined. Germline CDR1 and CDR2: LGHDT and YNNKEL (reference sequence). The V gene lost 1 base and the J gene lost 7 bases, with 11 bases spanning the gap. The CDR3 loop spans 14 amino acids. CDR3 in amino acids: CASSQASGYQPQHF. For the CDR3, the DNA is TGTGCCAGCAGCCAAGCATCAGGATACCAGCCCCAGCATTTT.

The chain recombines TRBV7-2 with TRBJ2-1; D is uncertain. This CDR3 region has 16 residues. Germline loops: CDR1 SGHTA, CDR2 FQGNSA. The V end lost 1 base, the J end lost 0 bases, and 10 bases lay between the germline ends. The CDR3 is CASSLGAAFSYNEQFF. As DNA, the CDR3 is TGTGCCAGCAGCTTAGGCGCGGCCTTCTCCTACAATGAGCAGTTCTTC.

The rearrangement uses TRBV25-1 and TRBJ2-7, with D possibly matching TRBD2 (6 bases). This CDR3 has 10 amino acids. The V end was cut by 6 bases, the J end by 7 bases, with 7 bases between. Germline values: CDR1 MGHDK, CDR2 SYGVNS. The CDR3 sequence is CASSGGEQYF. CDR3 coding DNA: TGTGCCAGCAGCGGAGGGGAGCAGTACTTC.

The chain is built from TRBV19 and TRBJ2-7; 10 positions match TRBD2. The germline CDR1 and CDR2 sequences are LNHDA and SQIVND (reference sequence). The ends lost 5 bases at V and 2 bases at J; junction bases unmatched: 3. The CDR3 covers 14 residues. CDR3 nucleotides: TGTGCCAGTAGTCCTCTAGCGGGGGCCTACGAGCAGTACTTC. It is translated as CASSPLAGAYEQYF. Together with reference TRBV19 and TRBJ2-7, the CDR3 gives the full variable domain: DGGITQSPKYLFRKEGQNVTLSCEQNLNHDAMYWYRQDPGQGLRLIYYSQIVNDFQKGDIAEGYSVSREKKESFPLTVTSAQKNPTAFYLCASSPLAGAYEQYFGPGTRLTVT.

This rearrangement joins TRBV5-5 to TRBJ2-7; tentative D call: TRBD2 (5 bases). The V and J ends lost 5 bases and 0 bases respectively, with 18 bases between them. The CDR3 consists of 16 residues. CDR1 is SGHKS and CDR2 is YYEKEE in the germline V gene (reference sequence). The DNA for the CDR3 is TGTGCCAGCAGTGCGGGCCAGCCCTATTCCTCCTACGAGCAGTACTTC. This gives the protein CASSAGQPYSSYEQYF.

CDR3 DNA sequence: TGTGCCAGCAGCTGGGGGCGTTCTGAAGCTTTCTTT. Its protein product is CASSWGRSEAFF. The chain recombines TRBV6-6 with TRBJ1-1; D perhaps matches TRBD1 (6 bases). V lost 6 bases and J 6 bases, leaving 11 bases between the germline ends. The CDR3 is 12 residues long. Germline V gives CDR1 MNHNY, CDR2 SVGAGI (reference sequence).

The chain links TRBV7-3 to TRBJ2-2; tentatively, D is TRBD1 (5 bases). Trimming took off 4 bases at V and 6 bases at J, with 9 bases between the two ends. CDR3 length: 13 amino acids. Germline CDR1 reads SGHTA; CDR2 reads FQGTGA. CDR3 bases: TGTGCCAGCAGCTCATACAGGCCCGGGGAGCTGTTTTTT. Translated, it gives CASSSYRPGELFF.

The CDR3 region has the DNA TGCGCCAGCAGCTTGATCCAGACAGACACTGAAGCTTTCTTT. It codes for CASSLIQTDTEAFF. The chain couples TRBV5-1 to TRBJ1-1; possible D gene TRBD1, 5 bases. Germline assignment: CDR1 SGHRS and CDR2 YFSETQ. Trimming took 1 base from V and 3 from J, leaving 10 bases between them. CDR3 length equals 14 residues.

This chain uses TRBV2 with TRBJ1-1; D not certain. This CDR3 comprises 16 residues. Germline V CDR1 and CDR2: SNHLY, FYNNEI. With 3 bases removed from V and 4 bases from J, the gap between germline ends came to 18 bases. The CDR3 loop is CASSDILALVSTEAFF. CDR3 nucleotides: TGTGCCAGCAGTGATATTTTAGCACTAGTGAGCACTGAAGCTTTCTTT.

The J gene is TRBJ1-2, the V gene TRBV15; 7 nucleotides match TRBD1. CDR3 length: 16 residues. J was trimmed by 2 bases and V by 0 bases; bases with no gene match: 6. From germline, CDR1 is LNHNV and CDR2 YYDKDF (reference sequence). This CDR3 reads CATSRDGGRGNYGYTF. The CDR3 nucleotides are TGTGCCACCAGCAGAGATGGTGGCAGGGGGAACTATGGCTACACCTTC.

The chain joins TRBV2 to TRBJ2-5; D is ambiguous. V shed 8 bases and J shed 1 base, with 8 bases lying between them. Germline CDR1 reads SNHLY; CDR2 reads FYNNEI. CDR3 length: 12 amino acids. CDR3 sequence reads: CASCLSQETQYF. CDR3 DNA sequence: TGTGCCAGCTGTCTCAGCCAAGAGACCCAGTACTTC.

The chain couples TRBV13 to TRBJ2-3; D remains ambiguous. The germline gives CDR1 PRHDT, CDR2 FYEKMQ (reference sequence). The germline V and J ends were trimmed by 5 bases and 5 bases, with 14 bases remaining between them. The CDR3 runs 14 residues. Here the CDR3 reads CASSPRSHEDTQYF. CDR3 DNA: TGTGCCAGCAGCCCGCGGTCCCACGAAGATACGCAGTATTTT. The complete variable domain, with remaining parts taken from reference TRBV13 and TRBJ2-3, reads AAGVIQSPRHLIKEKRETATLKCYPIPRHDTVYWYQQGPGQDPQFLISFYEKMQSDKGSIPDRFSAQQFSDYHSELNMSSLELGDSALYFCASSPRSHEDTQYFGPGTRLTVL.

V usage is TRBV7-9 and J usage is TRBJ2-7; TRBD2 matches 10 bases. Germline V CDR1 and CDR2: SEHNR, FQNEAQ (reference sequence). Trimming removed 1 base from V and 5 bases from J; junction bases left unmatched: 11. The CDR3 is made up of 17 amino acids. The CDR3 DNA is TGTGCCAGCAGCTTAGGCCTAGCGGGAGATGGTAGCGACGAGCAGTACTTC. Protein sequence: CASSLGLAGDGSDEQYF. Full variable domain (outside the CDR3, taken from reference TRBV7-9 and TRBJ2-7): DTGVSQNPRHKITKRGQNVTFRCDPISEHNRLYWYRQTLGQGPEFLTYFQNEAQLEKSRLLSDRFSAERPKGSFSTLEIQRTEQGDSAMYLCASSLGLAGDGSDEQYFGPGTRLTVT.

The chain is built from TRBV2 and TRBJ1-1, with a weak D call TRBD1 (6 bases). Germline V gene lookup returns CDR1 SNHLY and CDR2 FYNNEI. CDR3 length: 13 residues. V dropped 6 bases and J dropped 1 base, with 9 bases sitting between them. CDR3 DNA sequence: TGTGCCAGCAGACAGGGCTGGAACACTGAAGCTTTCTTT. It specifies CASRQGWNTEAFF.

This sequence joins TRBV15 and TRBJ2-7; 10 positions match TRBD2. V lost 2 bases to trimming and J lost 7 bases; unmatched junction nucleotides: 5. CDR1 and CDR2 (germline): LNHNV, YYDKDF (reference sequence). CDR3 length equals 14 residues. This CDR3 reads CATSRPSGSREQYF. The CDR3 DNA follows: TGTGCCACCAGCAGACCTAGCGGGAGTCGGGAGCAGTACTTC.

The CDR3 protein is CASRLQGANTEAFF. The DNA for the CDR3 is TGTGCCAGCAGACTACAGGGGGCGAACACTGAAGCTTTCTTT. The chain has TRBV6-1 and TRBJ1-1, with TRBD1 matching 9 bases. V was pared by 6 bases and J by 1 base, with 3 bases of the junction left unmatched. Germline lookup yields CDR1 MNHNS and CDR2 SASEGT. The CDR3 has 14 amino acids.